The 3 T cell receptor beta chains given below trace back to one sample, sequenced in a study of T cell clusters in autoimmune cytopenias. TRB was amplified from roughly 270 ng of peripheral blood genomic DNA per sample. TRB rearrangements were amplified by touch-down multiplex PCR with mixed TRB-A/B primers. Using the multiplex PCR reads, TCRdb records one entry per CDR3 protein without DNA. This sample lists thousands of distinct CDR3 sequences; its ten largest clones have less than 9.5%. The sample consisted of peripheral blood. These receptors were obtained from a human donor with an autoimmune cytopenia or autoimmune hepatitis (not recorded which).

The J gene is TRBJ2-5, the V gene TRBV7-9; TCRdb reports TRBD1, a call that lacks DNA to check it against. Germline V lookup: CDR1 SEHNR, CDR2 FQNEAQ (reference sequence). This CDR3 spans 14 amino acids. CDR3 amino acids: CASSLLDRQETQYF.

The genes are TRBV12-3 or TRBV12-4 and TRBJ2-7; with no DNA, the TCRdb D assignment of TRBD1 cannot be verified. There are 15 residues in the CDR3. The CDR3 sequence is CASSPGAFYSYEQYF.

V is TRBV27 and J is TRBJ1-6. This CDR3 spans 13 amino acids. Germline CDR1 is MNHEY and CDR2 is SMNVEV (reference sequence). CDR3 residues: CASTRSYNSPLHF.